This entry describes one TCR beta chain. The antigen remains unidentified. The data are from a study of cytomegalovirus exposure and HLA in healthy donors. Study observations and caveats: Of the V segments, some could not be distinguished, including TRBV6-2 and TRBV6-3, and were excluded.

Germline V gene lookup returns CDR1 SEHNR and CDR2 FQNEAQ (reference sequence). The CDR3 length is 17 residues. Losses at the gene ends were 4 bases for V and 4 bases for J; bases not matched to a gene: 10. The study ran its PCR with 60 Vbeta and 13 Jbeta primers. Here immunoSEQ multiplex PCR was the method, and the copy in TCRdb shows in-frame clones only, minus some. In the table there are under 75,000 clones, around 68% of which are singletons. Material: PBMCs. V gene TRBV7-9 combines with J gene TRBJ2-1; 10 bases map to TRBD1. The TCR comes from a man aged 35 to 55 in good health and CMV-seropositive. CDR3 amino acids: CASSSTRDRGSYNEQFF. The CDR3 nucleotides are TGTGCCAGCAGCTCAACCCGGGACAGGGGTAGTTACAATGAGCAGTTCTTC.